This T cell receptor beta chain was observed in a study of blood T cell repertoires in COVID-19. Sequencing used immunoSEQ multiplex PCR; TCRdb keeps in-frame clones, though not all of them. The sample lists about 52,000 clones; around 83% were seen once. The CDR3 totals 13 residues. V lost 4 bases and J lost 8, with 14 bases in between. Germline CDR1 reads SEHNR; CDR2 reads FQNEAQ (reference sequence). The sample comprised peripheral blood. The V call is TRBV7-9, the J call TRBJ1-2, with D possibly being TRBD1 (5 bases). The TCR originated in a man in his 70s with active COVID-19. CDR3 coding DNA: TGTGCCAGCAGCTCAGCCCATGGGGGGGGCTACACCTTC. This codes for CASSSAHGGGYTF. Together with reference TRBV7-9 and TRBJ1-2, the CDR3 gives the full variable domain: DTGVSQNPRHKITKRGQNVTFRCDPISEHNRLYWYRQTLGQGPEFLTYFQNEAQLEKSRLLSDRFSAERPKGSFSTLEIQRTEQGDSAMYLCASSSAHGGGYTFGSGTRLTVV.